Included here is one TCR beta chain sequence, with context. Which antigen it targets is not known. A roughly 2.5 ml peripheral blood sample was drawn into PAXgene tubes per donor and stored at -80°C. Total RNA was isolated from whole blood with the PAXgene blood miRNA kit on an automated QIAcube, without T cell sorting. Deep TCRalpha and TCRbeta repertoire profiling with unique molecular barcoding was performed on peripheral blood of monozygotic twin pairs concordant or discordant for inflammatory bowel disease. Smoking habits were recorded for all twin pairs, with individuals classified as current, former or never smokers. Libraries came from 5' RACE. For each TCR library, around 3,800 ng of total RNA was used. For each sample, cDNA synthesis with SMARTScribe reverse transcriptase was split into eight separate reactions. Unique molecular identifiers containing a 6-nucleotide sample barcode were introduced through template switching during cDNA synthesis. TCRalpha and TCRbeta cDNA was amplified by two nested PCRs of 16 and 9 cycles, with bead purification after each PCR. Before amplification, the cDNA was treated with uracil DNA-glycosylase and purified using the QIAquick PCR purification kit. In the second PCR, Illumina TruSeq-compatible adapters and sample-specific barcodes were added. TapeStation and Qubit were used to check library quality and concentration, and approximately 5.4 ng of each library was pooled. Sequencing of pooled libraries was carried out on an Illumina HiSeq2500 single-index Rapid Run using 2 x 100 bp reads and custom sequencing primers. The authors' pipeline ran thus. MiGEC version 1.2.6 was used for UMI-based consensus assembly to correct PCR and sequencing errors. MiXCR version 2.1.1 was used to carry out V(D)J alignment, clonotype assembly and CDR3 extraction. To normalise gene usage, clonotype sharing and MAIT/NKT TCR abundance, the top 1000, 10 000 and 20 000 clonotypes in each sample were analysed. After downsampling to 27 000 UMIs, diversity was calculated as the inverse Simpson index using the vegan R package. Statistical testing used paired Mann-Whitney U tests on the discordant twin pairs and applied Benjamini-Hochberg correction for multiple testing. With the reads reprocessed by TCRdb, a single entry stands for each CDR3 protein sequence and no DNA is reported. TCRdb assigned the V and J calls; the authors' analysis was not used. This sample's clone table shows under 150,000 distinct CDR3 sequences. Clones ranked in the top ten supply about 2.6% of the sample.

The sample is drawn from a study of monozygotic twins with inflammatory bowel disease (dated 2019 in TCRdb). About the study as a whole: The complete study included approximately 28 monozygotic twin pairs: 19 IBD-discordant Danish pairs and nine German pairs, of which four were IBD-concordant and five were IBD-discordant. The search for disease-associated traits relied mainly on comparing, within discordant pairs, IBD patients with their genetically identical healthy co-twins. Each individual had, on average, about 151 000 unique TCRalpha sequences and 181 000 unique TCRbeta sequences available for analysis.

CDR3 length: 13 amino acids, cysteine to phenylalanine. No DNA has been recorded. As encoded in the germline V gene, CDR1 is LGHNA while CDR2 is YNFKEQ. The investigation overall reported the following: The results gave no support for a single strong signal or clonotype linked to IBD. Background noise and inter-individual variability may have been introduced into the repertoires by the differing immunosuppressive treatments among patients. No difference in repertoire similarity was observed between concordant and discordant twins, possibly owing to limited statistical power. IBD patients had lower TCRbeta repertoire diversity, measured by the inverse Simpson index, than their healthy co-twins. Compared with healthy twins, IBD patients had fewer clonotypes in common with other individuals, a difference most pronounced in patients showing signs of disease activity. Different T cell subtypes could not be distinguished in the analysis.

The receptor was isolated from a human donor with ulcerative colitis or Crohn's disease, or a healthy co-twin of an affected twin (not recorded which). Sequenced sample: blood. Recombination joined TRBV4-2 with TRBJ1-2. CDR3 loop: CASSQDTRDGYTF.